This TCR beta chain was sequenced during a study of CD4 T cells in relation to SARS-CoV-2 and coronaviruses. Background on the study: After less than 11 days of antigen culture, PBMC TCR beta CDR3s were sequenced. Overall study findings and caveats: In about 65% of donors, memory CD4+ clonotypes crossrecognized SARS-CoV-2 and at least one common cold coronavirus spike.

The CDR3 is 15 amino acids. The V gene's germline CDR1 is LGHDT and CDR2 YNNKEL (reference sequence). V dropped 5 bases and J dropped 7; count of bases not matched to a gene: 12. Some clones are missing from TCRdb's copy, which holds only in-frame ones; the method was immunoSEQ multiplex PCR. The sample includes about 26,000 clones, 77% of them seen just once. The unexposed donors gave CD4+ T cells in about 2010-2019, prior to COVID-19. After nine to ten days of culture, CD4+ T cells were isolated. Unexposed-donor CD4+ T cells were probed with SARS-CoV-2 S/N and four cold-coronavirus spikes, cells permitting. Remarks on this clone: The antigen remains undetermined.

This chain uses TRBV3-1 (or the pseudogene TRBV3-2) with TRBJ1-2; 8 bases fit TRBD1. Material for sequencing was CD4+ T cells from PBMCs, cultured in vitro. This TCR was sampled from a human donor in good health. CDR3 loop: CASSTRSRGLGGYTF. The CDR3, as DNA: TGTGCCAGCAGCACACGTAGCAGGGGGCTTGGTGGCTACACCTTC.